A selection of T cell receptor beta chains follows, all from one sample in a study of beta chain features in type 1 diabetes. Assay: immunoSEQ multiplex PCR; the TCRdb copy retains only in-frame clones and omits some. The sample comprises around 500,000 clones, approximately 30% of which are singletons, and around 0.065% rests with the top ten. Sequenced: naive CD4+ T cells from blood. Receptors were obtained from a man between 18 and 35 years old in good health. Each CDR3 is given with its conserved first and last residue.

TRBV6-6	TRBJ2-1	CASSYPGTGAPREQFF
TRBV9	TRBJ2-7	CASSPRLAPAYEQYF
TRBV6-5	TRBJ2-5	CASSLRGLLETQYF
TRBV7-2	TRBJ2-1	CASSFRQGFHNEQFF
TRBV10-3	TRBJ2-1	CAISEQTRTYNEQFF
TRBV20-1	TRBJ2-7	CSVSRILEQYF
TRBV9	TRBJ1-2	CASSGSEPHYGYTF
TRBV30	TRBJ1-1	CAWSIGQGNTEAFF
TRBV7-8	TRBJ1-1	CASREGRTNTEAFF
TRBV5-1	TRBJ2-7	CASSSPVGTYEQYF
TRBV7-2	TRBJ2-7	CASSVQGPFAYEQYF
TRBV7-2	TRBJ2-1	CASSLASGRYNEQFF
TRBV9	TRBJ2-1	CASSVGREQFF
TRBV12-5	TRBJ2-3	CASGLVQGSTDTQYF
TRBV2	TRBJ2-7	CASSEAASGSSYEQYF
TRBV7-2	TRBJ2-5	CASSLWGAGQETQYF
TRBV4-1	TRBJ1-2	CASSQHRTGSATF
TRBV15	TRBJ2-7	CATSRAGLAGREQYF
TRBV5-6	TRBJ1-4	CASSLVSAAKVTRLFF
TRBV30	TRBJ2-1	CAWSLDSYNEQFF
TRBV10-3	TRBJ2-7	CAISGPSGEQYF
TRBV25-1	TRBJ1-1	CASSEPTGVSFRAFF
TRBV19	TRBJ1-2	CASSTTFYGYTF
TRBV4-1	TRBJ2-7	CASSHGRGLAVYEQYF
TRBV7-2	TRBJ2-7	CASSLVGSHSYEQYF
TRBV30	TRBJ1-5	CAWSSNSNQPQHF
TRBV29-1	TRBJ2-2	CSGKRNTGELFF
TRBV7-2	TRBJ2-7	CASSTRTHDYEQYF
TRBV9	TRBJ1-1	CASTPSIDTEAFF
TRBV4-2	TRBJ2-7	CASSQDIAGGPRYEQYF
TRBV2	TRBJ2-7	CASSLIRTEAYEQYF
TRBV30	TRBJ1-5	CAWSDKNQPQHF
TRBV7-3	TRBJ2-3	CASSPGHGHTDTQYF
TRBV10-3	TRBJ1-2	CAIRETGGSYGYTF
TRBV2	TRBJ1-3	CASSEWRGGNTIYF